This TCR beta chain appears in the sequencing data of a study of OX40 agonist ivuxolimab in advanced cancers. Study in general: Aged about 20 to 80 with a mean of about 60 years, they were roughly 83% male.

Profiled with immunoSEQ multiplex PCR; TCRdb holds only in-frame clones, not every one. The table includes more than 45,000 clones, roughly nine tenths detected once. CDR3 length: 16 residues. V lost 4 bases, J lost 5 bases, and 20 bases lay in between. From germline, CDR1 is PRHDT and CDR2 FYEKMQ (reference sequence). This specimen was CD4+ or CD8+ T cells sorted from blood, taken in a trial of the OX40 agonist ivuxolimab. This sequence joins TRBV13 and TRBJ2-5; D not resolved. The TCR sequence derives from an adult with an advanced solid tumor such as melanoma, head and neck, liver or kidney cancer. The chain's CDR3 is CASSSMRSRSFETQYF. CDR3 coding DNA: TGTGCCAGCAGCTCGATGCGGTCCCGGAGTTTCGAGACCCAGTACTTC. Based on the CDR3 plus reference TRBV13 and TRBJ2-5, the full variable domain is AAGVIQSPRHLIKEKRETATLKCYPIPRHDTVYWYQQGPGQDPQFLISFYEKMQSDKGSIPDRFSAQQFSDYHSELNMSSLELGDSALYFCASSSMRSRSFETQYFGPGTRLLVL.